This T cell receptor (beta chain) came from a study of blood T cell repertoires in COVID-19. About the research overall: Collection of acute and convalescent COVID-19 samples took place in the United States, Italy and Spain. Sources were T cells, B-cell-depleted T cells, or PBMCs; the material itself was cDNA or gDNA.

V gave up 5 bases and J gave up 5 bases; unmatched junction bases: 7. This CDR3 spans 15 amino acids. Germline V lookup: CDR1 SGHVS, CDR2 FNYEAQ. Authors' processing steps: How many nucleated cells were present was estimated from reference gene primer amplification. Sequenced by immunoSEQ multiplex PCR; TCRdb stores in-frame clones only, minus some. V, J and clone size derive from that table, while D and trimming were established from the DNA sequence. In the table there are tens of thousands of clones, more than 80% of which are singletons. The sequence was collected from a woman of 80 years or more with active or convalescent COVID-19. The J gene is TRBJ2-7, the V gene TRBV7-6, with 12 positions matching TRBD1. Material: peripheral blood. CDR3 bases: TGTGCCAGCAGCCATCGGGACAGGGGGCTCAACGAGCAGTACTTC. The encoded protein is CASSHRDRGLNEQYF.